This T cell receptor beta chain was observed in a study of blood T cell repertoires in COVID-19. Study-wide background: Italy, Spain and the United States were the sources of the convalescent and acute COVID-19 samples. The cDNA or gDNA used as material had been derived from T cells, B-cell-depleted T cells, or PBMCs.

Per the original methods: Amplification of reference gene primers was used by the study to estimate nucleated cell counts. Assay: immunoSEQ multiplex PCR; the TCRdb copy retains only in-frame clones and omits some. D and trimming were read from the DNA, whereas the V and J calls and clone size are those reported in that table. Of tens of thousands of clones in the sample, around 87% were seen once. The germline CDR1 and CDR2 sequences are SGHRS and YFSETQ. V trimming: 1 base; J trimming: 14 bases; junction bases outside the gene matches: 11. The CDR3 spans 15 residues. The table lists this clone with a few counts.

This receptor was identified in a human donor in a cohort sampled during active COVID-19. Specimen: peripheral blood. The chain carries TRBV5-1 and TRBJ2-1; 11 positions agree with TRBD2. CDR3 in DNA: TGCGCCAGCAGCTTGTCCGGGACTAGCGGAACGGAGGAGTTCTTC. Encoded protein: CASSLSGTSGTEEFF.